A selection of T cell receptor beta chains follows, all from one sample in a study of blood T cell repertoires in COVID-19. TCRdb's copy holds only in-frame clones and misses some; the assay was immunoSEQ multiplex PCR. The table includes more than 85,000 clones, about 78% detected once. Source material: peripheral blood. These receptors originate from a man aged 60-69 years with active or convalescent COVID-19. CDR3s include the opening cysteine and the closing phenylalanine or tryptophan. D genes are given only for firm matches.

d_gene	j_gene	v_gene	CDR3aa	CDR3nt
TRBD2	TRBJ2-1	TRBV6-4	CASSVERTSNEQFF	TGTGCCAGCAGCGTAGAAAGGACTAGCAATGAGCAGTTCTTC
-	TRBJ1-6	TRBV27	CASSPHWTEVGSSYNSPLHF	TGTGCCAGCAGCCCCCATTGGACAGAAGTGGGGAGCTCCTATAATTCACCCCTCCACTTT
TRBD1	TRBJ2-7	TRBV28	CASSPTPRTGDEQYF	TGTGCCAGCAGTCCCACCCCCCGGACAGGGGACGAGCAGTACTTC
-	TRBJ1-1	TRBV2	CASSIRDTIGEAFF	TGTGCCAGCAGCATCCGGGACACTATCGGGGAAGCTTTCTTT
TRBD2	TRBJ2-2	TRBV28	CASRSRVAGVVGELFF	TGTGCCAGCAGATCCAGAGTAGCGGGAGTGGTCGGGGAGCTGTTTTTT
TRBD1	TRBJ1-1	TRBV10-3	CAISESGTGRDTEAFF	TGTGCCATCAGTGAATCCGGGACAGGGAGAGACACTGAAGCTTTCTTT
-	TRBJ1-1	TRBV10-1	CASSSDSLTEAFF	TGCGCCAGCAGCTCCGACAGCCTTACTGAAGCTTTCTTT
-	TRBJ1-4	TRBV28	CASETGRRGEKLFF	TGTGCCAGCGAAACGGGTCGGCGGGGGGAAAAACTGTTTTTT
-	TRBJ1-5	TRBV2	CASSERRGQPQHF	TGTGCCAGCAGTGAGAGACGGGGACAGCCCCAGCATTTT
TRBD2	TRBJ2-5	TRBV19	CASSISLAGGRETQYF	TGTGCCAGTAGTATTTCCCTAGCGGGAGGGCGAGAGACCCAGTACTTC